These 4 T cell receptor beta chains were sequenced from one sample in a study of T-cell reconstitution after alpha-beta-depleted transplantation in children. TCRbeta library preparation incorporated unique molecular identifiers. MiXCR, run by TCRdb on the PCR reads, gives a single entry per CDR3 protein. The table has about 830,000 distinct CDR3 sequences, about 15% seen once. Sequenced here: PBMCs, mostly from graft donor cells, sampled 360 days after TCRalphabeta/CD19-depleted stem cell transplant. The receptors were sampled from a male patient between 10 and 17 years old who had a stem cell transplant for acute lymphoblastic leukemia, so the T cells may come from the graft donor.

The chain combines TRBV20-1 with TRBJ2-5; 10 bases map to TRBD2. After removal of 0 bases from V and 3 bases from J, the junction contained 7 bases not matched to a gene. The CDR3 runs to 16 residues. CDR1 DFQATT and CDR2 SNEGSKA come from the germline V gene (reference sequence). The CDR3 nucleotides are TGCAGTGCTAGAGAACATGGGACTAGCGCAAAAGAGACCCAGTACTTC. Its protein is CSAREHGTSAKETQYF.

This clonotype appeared a few times. This chain connects TRBV27 to TRBJ2-1; D may correspond to TRBD1 or TRBD2 (7 bases each). V was clipped by 5 bases and J by 0 bases, with 26 bases between them. CDR1 is MNHEY, CDR2 SMNVEV, per germline (reference sequence). The CDR3 totals 20 residues. CDR3 loop: CASSRPDRDASGSSYNEQFF. Written as DNA, the CDR3 is TGTGCCAGCAGTAGGCCAGACAGGGACGCTAGCGGTAGCTCCTACAATGAGCAGTTCTTC.

This clonotype was found many times. The chain has TRBV20-1 and TRBJ2-3, with TRBD2 matching over 13 bases. CDR1 and CDR2 (germline): DFQATT, SNEGSKA (reference sequence). J lost 5 bases, V lost 5 bases, and 7 bases had no gene match. The CDR3 runs to 15 residues. The CDR3 coding sequence is TGCAGTGCTCTGCGACTAGCGGGAGGACGAGATACGCAGTATTTT. It is translated as CSALRLAGGRDTQYF.

Turning to this clonotype: At one end the junction does not follow the germline gene, possibly because of a read error. V usage is TRBV2 and J usage is TRBJ2-6, with 14 bases that match TRBD2. Looked up from germline, CDR1 is SNHLY and CDR2 is FYNNEI. The CDR3 loop spans 19 amino acids. The CDR3 region has the DNA TGTACCAGCAGTTTAGGGACTAGCGGGAGCGTGGCTGGGGCCAACGTCCTGACTTTC. It is translated as CTSSLGTSGSVAGANVLTF.